The source of this TCR beta chain is a study of blood T cell repertoires in COVID-19 (dated by TCRdb to the early 2020s). At the level of the whole study: Samples from collaborators originated in the United States, Italy and Spain and spanned both the acute and convalescent phases of COVID-19. The prospective study material was composed of cDNA or gDNA derived from T cells, B-cell-depleted T cells, or PBMCs. The dataset comprised deeply sampled blood TCRbeta repertoires from subjects exposed to, actively infected with, or recovered from COVID-19. The repertoires were made available in a free public database intended to serve as a resource for research on the immune response to SARS-CoV-2. The samples were drawn from the first 160 participants of the ongoing ImmuneRACE study and from some 1,300 subjects provided by 6 global collaborators. The sample metadata nearly always contained a de-identified subject ID, COVID-19 status, age in years and sex. Where available, HLA class I and class II types were taken from metadata supplied by the sample provider and were not determined by assay-based typing. The research as a whole found: The amount of clinical and demographic metadata varied by source and participant and was provided uncurated.

TCRbeta CDR3 regions were amplified from genomic DNA by means of the immunoSEQ Assay, a bias-controlled multiplex PCR. The paper's processing steps were these. Nucleated cell counts per sample were estimated from amplification of reference gene primers within the assay. To quantify the absolute abundance of each unique TCRbeta CDR3 rearrangement, sequence reads were collapsed and filtered. For each sample, productive Simpson clonality was calculated as the square root of Simpson's diversity index over productive rearrangements. TCRdb holds this immuneACCESS table with in-frame rearrangements only. Some clones are missing; in checked studies, unresolved V genes explain under half, and the rest has no known cause. V, J and clone size are taken as reported in that table, and D and trimming were inferred from the DNA itself. Counted in this sample were around 15,000 clones; 85% to 90% of them appeared once. The top ten clonotypes cover roughly 26% of the sample.

Notes on this clone: The clone's antigen remains unknown. No qualities accompany the bases; no much larger clone lies one base away.

Reading from cysteine to phenylalanine, the CDR3 counts 13 amino acids. Solely the CDR3 DNA is kept, with 39 bases framed from the first base. The germline V gene (reference sequence) gives CDR1 as MNHEY and CDR2 as SMNVEV. At the junction V is shortened by 3 bases and J by 11 bases, with 16 bases in between. Collaborating institutions collected whole blood in K2EDTA tubes following their own protocols. For TCRbeta analysis, collaborators shipped samples in one of three forms: frozen whole blood, isolated PBMCs, or DNA extracted from either of those sample types. The receptor was isolated from a man aged 60-69 years with acute or convalescent COVID-19. The chain is encoded by TRBV27 joined to TRBJ1-1; perhaps TRBD1 is the D gene, with 6 bases matching. Source material: peripheral blood. The DNA reads as follows: TGTGCCAGCAGTTTTTCCGCCGGGACATTCGCTTTCTTT. The encoded protein is CASSFSAGTFAFF.